The 8 T cell receptor beta chains presented below share a single source sample, sequenced in a study of blood T cell repertoires in COVID-19. Profiled with immunoSEQ multiplex PCR; TCRdb holds only in-frame clones, not every one. The top ten hold 2.5% to 3% of the sample, which has roughly 280,000 clones, roughly nine tenths seen once. Sequenced: PBMCs or T cells enriched from blood (not recorded which). These receptor sequences come from a woman aged 45-65 years who had recovered from COVID-19.

The count of this clone is one. V is TRBV6-1 and J is TRBJ1-1; D gene ambiguous. The germline CDR1 and CDR2 sequences are MNHNS and SASEGT. The CDR3 is made up of 14 amino acids. The V gene lost 1 base and the J gene lost 5 bases, with 11 bases spanning the gap. The CDR3 bases are TGTGCCAGCAGTGAAGGAGGGTTGAGTACTGAAGCTTTCTTT. As protein: CASSEGGLSTEAFF.

This chain connects TRBV27 to TRBJ2-7, with TRBD1 matching 12 bases. CDR3 length equals 15 residues. V lost 5 bases, J lost 6 bases, and 8 bases stayed unmatched. Germline loops: CDR1 MNHEY, CDR2 SMNVEV (reference sequence). DNA of the CDR3: TGTGCCAGCAGTAAATCCGGGACAGGGGGCCGCGAGCAGTACTTC. Amino acids: CASSKSGTGGREQYF.

V is TRBV9 and J is TRBJ1-3; 7 bases map to TRBD1. The V and J ends lost 3 bases and 2 bases, in that order; junction bases with no gene match: 2. Looked up from germline, CDR1 is SGDLS and CDR2 is YYNGEE. The CDR3 contains 14 residues. CDR3 DNA: TGTGCCAGCAGCGGAGACAGGGCTGGAAACACCATATATTTT. Residues: CASSGDRAGNTIYF. The complete variable domain, with remaining parts taken from reference TRBV9 and TRBJ1-3, reads DSGVTQTPKHLITATGQRVTLRCSPRSGDLSVYWYQQSLDQGLQFLIQYYNGEERAKGNILERFSAQQFPDLHSELNLSSLELGDSALYFCASSGDRAGNTIYFGEGSWLTVV.

This chain connects TRBV7-2 to TRBJ2-4, with 10 bases matching TRBD1. From germline, CDR1 is SGHTA and CDR2 FQGNSA. This CDR3 is 15 amino acids long. V shed 0 bases and J 7 bases; nucleotides not matched to a gene: 3. As DNA, the CDR3 is TGTGCCAGCAGCTTAGCCTGGACAGGGGGGAACATTCAGTACTTC. Residues: CASSLAWTGGNIQYF.

The chain is built from TRBV28 and TRBJ2-5; D unresolved. Trimming pared 6 bases from V and 3 bases from J, leaving 11 bases between. The germline gives CDR1 MDHEN, CDR2 SYDVKM. The CDR3 is 13 amino acids. CDR3 DNA sequence: TGTGCCAGCAGCGAGAGGCCCAAAGAGACCCAGTACTTC. This encodes CASSERPKETQYF.

This rearrangement joins TRBV6-5 to TRBJ1-2; TRBD1 aligns across 7 bases. Trimming cost V 6 bases and J 4 bases; bases outside gene matches: 5. Germline CDR1 MNHEY, CDR2 SVGAGI. This CDR3 is built from 13 residues. Written as DNA, the CDR3 is TGTGCCAGCAGGGACCGGGACAGCTATGGCTACACCTTC. Translating gives CASRDRDSYGYTF.

This clone appeared once. The chain uses TRBV5-5 and TRBJ2-2; unclear D gene. V lost 4 bases and J 6 bases, leaving 7 bases between the germline ends. Looked up from germline, CDR1 is SGHKS and CDR2 is YYEKEE (reference sequence). The CDR3 loop spans 12 amino acids. CDR3 loop: CASSPYAGELFF. CDR3 sequence (DNA): TGTGCCAGCAGCCCCTATGCCGGGGAGCTGTTTTTT.

The chain employs TRBV4-3 and TRBJ2-3; the D gene is possibly TRBD2 (6 bases). V was trimmed by 1 base and J by 5 bases, leaving 13 bases between them. The CDR3 covers 15 residues. Germline V CDR1 and CDR2: LGHNA, YSLEER. The CDR3 DNA sequence: TGCGCCAGCAGCCAAGGACTAGTGGTAGTAGATACGCAGTATTTT. Translated, it gives CASSQGLVVVDTQYF.